A single sample gave rise to the 19 T cell receptor beta chains below, sequenced in a study of long-term antiretroviral therapy in people with HIV (dated by TCRdb to between 2020 and 2023). The immunoSEQ hsTCRB v3.0 assay was used at survey level resolution to sequence the TRB variable region. Drawn from immuneACCESS, this table holds only the in-frame rearrangements with V and J called that TCRdb kept. Clones are partly lost; checked studies trace under half to an unresolved V gene and leave the rest unexplained. The sample has about 17,000 clones on record, 90% to 95% of them singletons. The ten most abundant clones make up around 10% of the sample. The material sequenced was unsorted PBMCs, taken 0.3 years after starting antiretroviral therapy. These TCRs come from a man between 60 and 75 years old with HIV.

This clone was observed once. The V and J genes are TRBV4-2 and TRBJ1-2; D is undetermined. CDR1 LGHNA and CDR2 YNFKEQ come from the germline V gene. This CDR3 comprises 16 residues. Trimming took 0 bases from V and 2 from J, leaving 13 bases between them. CDR3: CASSQDYLKGNYGYTF. DNA for the CDR3: TGTGCCAGCAGCCAAGATTATCTCAAGGGCAACTATGGCTACACCTTC.

The chain carries TRBV6-5 and TRBJ2-5; 11 positions match TRBD2. The J call may be in error: the DNA end matches TRBJ2-7 better. This CDR3 has 16 amino acids. Per the germline V gene, CDR1 is MNHEY and CDR2 is SVGAGI. This CDR3 reads CASSYLLAGDNYEQYF. CDR3 sequence (DNA): TGTGCCAGCAGTTACTTACTAGCGGGAGATAACTACGAGCAGTACTTC.

The V and J genes are TRBV28 and TRBJ1-4, with D maybe TRBD1 (5 bases). Germline CDR1 and CDR2: MDHEN and SYDVKM. Trimming stripped 5 bases from V and 6 bases from J, with 19 bases between. There are 16 residues in the CDR3. CDR3 in DNA: TGTGCCAGCAGTCGATGGGACGCCTGGGGAGATGAAAAACTGTTTTTT. Translation gives CASSRWDAWGDEKLFF. Full variable domain (outside the CDR3, taken from reference TRBV28 and TRBJ1-4): DVKVTQSSRYLVKRTGEKVFLECVQDMDHENMFWYRQDPGLGLRLIYFSYDVKMKEKGDIPEGYSVSREKKERFSLILESASTNQTSMYLCASSRWDAWGDEKLFFGSGTQLSVL.

V gene TRBV9 combines with J gene TRBJ2-3; D is unclear. The V gene lost 3 bases and the J gene lost 4 bases, with 15 bases spanning the gap. The CDR3 sequence is 15 residues long. In germline, CDR1 is SGDLS, CDR2 YYNGEE. CDR3 region: CASSALALPADTQYF. The CDR3 DNA reads TGTGCCAGCAGCGCCCTCGCGCTCCCGGCAGATACGCAGTATTTT.

The gene calls are TRBV7-2 and TRBJ1-1, with TRBD1 identical over 8 bases. CDR3 length: 14 residues. V was clipped by 0 bases and J by 8 bases; unmatched bases: 5. CDR1 is SGHTA and CDR2 is FQGNSA in the germline V gene. Written as DNA, the CDR3 is TGTGCCAGCAGCTTAGCGGGGACAGGCACCGAAGCTTTCTTT. Protein sequence: CASSLAGTGTEAFF.

The V gene is TRBV7-2, the J gene TRBJ2-1, with D uncertain. The CDR3 is made up of 13 amino acids. Trimming cost V 6 bases and J 8 bases, with 14 bases left between them. Germline loops: CDR1 SGHTA, CDR2 FQGNSA. The DNA for the CDR3 is TGTGCCAGCAGGTTTAGAGGTGGATATGAGCAGTTCTTC. Translating gives CASRFRGGYEQFF.

The chain carries TRBV15 and TRBJ1-5; the D is unclear. The CDR3 extends over 14 amino acids. Germline CDR1 and CDR2: LNHNV and YYDKDF (reference sequence). The germline V and J ends were trimmed by 2 bases and 1 base, with 6 bases remaining between them. The CDR3 loop is CATSRYQSNQPQHF. As DNA, the CDR3 is TGTGCCACCAGCAGATACCAGAGCAATCAGCCCCAGCATTTT.

The chain links TRBV10-3 to TRBJ2-1; no clear D gene. This CDR3 has 11 amino acids. The germline V gene has CDR1 ENHRY and CDR2 SYGVKD. Trimming took 6 bases from V and 5 from J, leaving 5 bases between them. The CDR3 coding sequence is TGTGCCATCAGGGCTAACAATGAGCAGTTCTTC. Translated: CAIRANNEQFF.

The chain employs TRBV2 and TRBJ1-5; TRBD1 might be the D (5 bases). Per the germline V gene, CDR1 is SNHLY and CDR2 is FYNNEI. The V gene lost 6 bases and the J gene lost 2 bases, with 20 bases spanning the gap. This CDR3 region has 17 residues. DNA of the CDR3: TGTGCCAGCAGAGCAACCAGGCCCCCGGGGGGCAATCAGCCCCAGCATTTT. This translates into CASRATRPPGGNQPQHF. Combining the CDR3 with reference TRBV2 and TRBJ1-5 gives the whole variable domain EPEVTQTPSHQVTQMGQEVILRCVPISNHLYFYWYRQILGQKVEFLVSFYNNEISEKSEIFDDQFSVERPDGSNFTLKIRSTKLEDSAMYFCASRATRPPGGNQPQHFGDGTRLSIL.

The chain couples TRBV13 to TRBJ2-2; 7 nucleotides match TRBD2. The junction had 8 bases not matched to a gene; V was cut back by 6 bases and J by 1 base. This CDR3 has 16 residues. Germline assignment: CDR1 PRHDT and CDR2 FYEKMQ (reference sequence). This CDR3 is CASRPHGGENTGELFF. CDR3 nucleotide sequence: TGTGCCAGCAGACCCCATGGGGGGGAGAACACCGGGGAGCTGTTTTTT. Full variable domain (missing parts from reference TRBV13 and TRBJ2-2): AAGVIQSPRHLIKEKRETATLKCYPIPRHDTVYWYQQGPGQDPQFLISFYEKMQSDKGSIPDRFSAQQFSDYHSELNMSSLELGDSALYFCASRPHGGENTGELFFGEGSRLTVL.

Sample share makes this clone medium-sized. The V gene is TRBV7-3, the J gene TRBJ2-1; 8 bases match TRBD2. CDR1 SGHTA and CDR2 FQGTGA come from the germline V gene. Trimming removed 1 base from V and 6 bases from J; junction bases left unmatched: 14. This CDR3 spans 18 amino acids. The CDR3 coding sequence is TGTGCCAGCAGCTTAATTGCCGCCTCCGGGGGGGTCGGCAATGAGCAGTTCTTC. It translates to CASSLIAASGGVGNEQFF.

The chain combines TRBV7-3 with TRBJ1-2; D perhaps matches TRBD1 (5 bases). The length of the CDR3 is 15 residues. In germline, CDR1 is SGHTA, CDR2 FQGTGA. The V end was cut by 1 base, the J end by 8 bases, with 17 bases between. The DNA for the CDR3 is TGTGCCAGCAGCTTAAAGCTGAACAGGATAAACGGCTACACCTTC. Translating gives CASSLKLNRINGYTF.

Only a few counts were recorded for this clone. CDR3 amino acids: CASSIQGTGNYGYTF. The CDR3 DNA follows: TGTGCCAGCAGCATTCAGGGCACAGGTAACTATGGCTACACCTTC. V usage is TRBV9 and J usage is TRBJ1-2, with D possibly matching TRBD1 (5 bases). Trimming took off 4 bases at V and 1 base at J, with 14 bases between the two ends. The CDR3 consists of 15 residues. From germline, CDR1 is SGDLS and CDR2 YYNGEE.

This chain joins TRBV5-1 and TRBJ2-7; 10 bases align to TRBD2. The V segment lost 4 bases and the J segment 3 bases; nucleotides outside the gene matches: 10. CDR1 and CDR2 from the germline V gene are SGHRS and YFSETQ. The CDR3 sequence is 16 residues long. CDR3 sequence reads: CASSRGTSGKIYEQYF. The DNA of the CDR3 is TGCGCCAGCAGCCGTGGCACTAGCGGGAAGATCTACGAGCAGTACTTC.

The V and J genes are TRBV28 and TRBJ1-4, with unresolved D. V lost 2 bases, J lost 4 bases, and 2 bases lay in between. The germline CDR1 and CDR2 sequences are MDHEN and SYDVKM. This CDR3 is 12 amino acids long. This CDR3 is CASSLLNEKLFF. The CDR3 DNA reads TGTGCCAGCAGTTTACTTAATGAAAAACTGTTTTTT.

The rearrangement links TRBV7-6 to TRBJ2-3; D might be TRBD2 (6 bases). CDR1 is SGHVS, CDR2 FNYEAQ, per germline. The CDR3 sequence is 13 residues long. V was pared by 5 bases and J by 7 bases, with 13 bases between. The CDR3 bases are TGTGCCAGCAGCCCCGGGGGAGGATATACGCAGTATTTT. Encoded protein: CASSPGGGYTQYF. Supplemented by reference TRBV7-6 and TRBJ2-3, the full variable domain reads GAGVSQSPRYKVTKRGQDVALRCDPISGHVSLYWYRQALGQGPEFLTYFNYEAQQDKSGLPNDRFSAERPEGSISTLTIQRTEQRDSAMYRCASSPGGGYTQYFGPGTRLTVL.

This chain connects TRBV7-9 to TRBJ1-5; 10 nucleotides agree with TRBD1. The germline V gene encodes CDR1 SEHNR and CDR2 FQNEAQ (reference sequence). The V segment lost 5 bases and the J segment 6 bases; nucleotides outside the gene matches: 1. The CDR3 length is 13 residues. CDR3 nucleotides: TGTGCCAGCAGCGACAGGGGGCTTCAGCCCCAGCATTTT. Its protein is CASSDRGLQPQHF.

The V and J genes are TRBV9 and TRBJ2-2; perhaps TRBD2 as D (6 bases). Germline-derived CDR1 and CDR2 are SGDLS and YYNGEE. The V and J ends lost 1 base and 8 bases respectively, with 9 bases between them. CDR3 size: 13 residues. The CDR3 DNA is TGTGCCAGCAGCGTAACAGGAGGGGGGGAGCTGTTTTTT. This gives the protein CASSVTGGGELFF. Complete variable domain (other parts from reference TRBV9 and TRBJ2-2): DSGVTQTPKHLITATGQRVTLRCSPRSGDLSVYWYQQSLDQGLQFLIQYYNGEERAKGNILERFSAQQFPDLHSELNLSSLELGDSALYFCASSVTGGGELFFGEGSRLTVL.

The chain combines TRBV9 with TRBJ2-7; perhaps D is TRBD1 or TRBD2 (5 bases each). Germline V gene data show CDR1 as SGDLS and CDR2 as YYNGEE. Trimming shortened V by 4 bases and J by 0 bases, and 14 bases separated the two germline ends. The CDR3 length is 15 residues. The CDR3 spells CASSPWDGFSYEQYF. CDR3 nucleotides: TGTGCCAGCAGCCCATGGGACGGCTTCTCCTACGAGCAGTACTTC.